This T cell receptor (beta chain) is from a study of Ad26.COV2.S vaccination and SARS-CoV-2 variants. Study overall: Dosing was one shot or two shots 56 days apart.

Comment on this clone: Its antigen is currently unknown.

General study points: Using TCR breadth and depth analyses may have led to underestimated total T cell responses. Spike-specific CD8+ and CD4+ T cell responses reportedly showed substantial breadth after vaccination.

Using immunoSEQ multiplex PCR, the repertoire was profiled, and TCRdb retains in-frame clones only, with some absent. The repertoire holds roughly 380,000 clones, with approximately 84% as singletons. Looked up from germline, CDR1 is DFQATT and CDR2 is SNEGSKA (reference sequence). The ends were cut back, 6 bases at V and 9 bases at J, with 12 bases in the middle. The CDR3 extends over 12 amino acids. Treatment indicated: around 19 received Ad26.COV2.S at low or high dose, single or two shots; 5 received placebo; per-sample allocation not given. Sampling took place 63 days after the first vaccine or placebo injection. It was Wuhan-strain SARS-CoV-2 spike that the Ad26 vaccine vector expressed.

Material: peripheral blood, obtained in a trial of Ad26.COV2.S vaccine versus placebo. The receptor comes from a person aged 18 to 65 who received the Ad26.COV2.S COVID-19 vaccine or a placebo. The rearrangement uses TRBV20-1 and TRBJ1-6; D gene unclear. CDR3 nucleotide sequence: TGCAGTGCCAGTACAATGGGTTCACCCCTCCACTTT. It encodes CSASTMGSPLHF.